A single sample gave rise to the 32 T cell receptor beta chains below, sequenced in a study of cytomegalovirus exposure and HLA in healthy donors. Primers included in the PCR were 60 Vbeta and 13 Jbeta primers. The assay was immunoSEQ multiplex PCR, and TCRdb's table has in-frame clones only and misses some. Counted here are 95,000 to 100,000 clones, around 10% occurring once; the ten biggest clones make up 5.1%. The sample was PBMCs. The receptor set was obtained from a man aged 50 to 60 in good health and CMV-seropositive.

This chain connects TRBV6-5 to TRBJ2-3, with TRBD1 matching over 7 bases. Germline lookup yields CDR1 MNHEY and CDR2 SVGAGI. With V trimmed by 4 bases and J by 2 bases, 3 bases remained unmatched. The CDR3 is made up of 14 amino acids. CDR3 sequence (DNA): TGTGCCAGCAGTTTGGGACAGCCCACAGATACGCAGTATTTT. This translates into CASSLGQPTDTQYF.

This clone was detected a few times. This sequence joins TRBV27 and TRBJ2-3, with 11 nucleotides matching TRBD2. The ends lost 6 bases at V and 5 bases at J; junction bases unmatched: 19. There are 19 residues in the CDR3. Germline V gene lookup returns CDR1 MNHEY and CDR2 SMNVEV (reference sequence). CDR3 loop: CASSRYSQTSGGIEDTQYF. CDR3 DNA: TGTGCCAGCAGCAGATACTCACAAACTAGCGGGGGAATTGAAGATACGCAGTATTTT.

This clone was seen a handful of times. V gene TRBV19 combines with J gene TRBJ1-2, with D possibly being TRBD1 (5 bases). V was cut by 5 bases and J by 6 bases, with 16 bases left in between. This CDR3 comprises 14 residues. Germline CDR1 is LNHDA and CDR2 is SQIVND (reference sequence). CDR3 region: CASSPETDIHGYTF. CDR3 DNA sequence: TGTGCCAGTAGTCCAGAGACAGATATTCATGGCTACACCTTC.

The J gene is TRBJ1-2, the V gene TRBV9, with 10 bases lining up with TRBD1. V shed 3 bases and J 3 bases; nucleotides not matched to a gene: 2. CDR3 size: 14 residues. CDR1 and CDR2 from the germline V gene are SGDLS and YYNGEE. The CDR3 nucleotides read TGTGCCAGCAGCGCGGGACAGGGGTACTATGGCTACACCTTC. It translates to CASSAGQGYYGYTF.

V is TRBV5-4 and J is TRBJ2-2; 10 nucleotides align to TRBD2. V lost 3 bases and J lost 7; bases outside the gene matches: 12. CDR3 length: 17 residues. Germline V gene lookup returns CDR1 SGHNT and CDR2 YYREEE (reference sequence). CDR3 coding DNA: TGTGCCAGCAGCTCCCCGAGCGGGAGGGCCGGGGTCGGGGAGCTGTTTTTT. Translation: CASSSPSGRAGVGELFF.

This chain joins TRBV5-4 and TRBJ1-6; 9 bases match TRBD1. Germline CDR1 SGHNT, CDR2 YYREEE (reference sequence). The V gene end was trimmed by 3 bases and the J gene end by 0 bases; junction bases not matched to a gene: 7. The CDR3 contains 18 residues. In DNA, the CDR3 is TGTGCCAGCAGCTCGTTAAAGGGACAGGGCTCCTATAATTCACCCCTCCACTTT. Encoded protein: CASSSLKGQGSYNSPLHF.

V and J are TRBV28 and TRBJ2-7; the D gene is possibly TRBD1 (7 bases). Trimming pared 11 bases from V and 0 bases from J, leaving 17 bases between. Germline assignment: CDR1 MDHEN and CDR2 SYDVKM. CDR3 length: 14 amino acids. CDR3 loop: CAAKGGQSSYEQYF. The CDR3 coding sequence is TGTGCCGCAAAGGGGGGACAGAGCTCCTACGAGCAGTACTTC.

This clone is a singleton in its sample. In DNA form, the CDR3 reads TGTGCCAGCAGCCTAGGGGCCCTAGCGGGAGGGCCCAGTGAGCAGTTCTTC. Translated, it gives CASSLGALAGGPSEQFF. The J gene is TRBJ2-1, the V gene TRBV7-3; 12 bases line up with TRBD2. The CDR3 runs to 17 residues. Germline V gene lookup returns CDR1 SGHTA and CDR2 FQGTGA. The V segment lost 5 bases and the J segment 9 bases; nucleotides outside the gene matches: 14.

This chain links TRBV5-1 with TRBJ2-3, with TRBD2 identical over 7 bases. The V and J ends lost 3 bases and 2 bases, in that order; junction bases with no gene match: 9. CDR1 and CDR2 from the germline V gene are SGHRS and YFSETQ. The CDR3 sequence is 16 residues long. CDR3 sequence reads: CASSSTSSGFTDTQYF. The CDR3 coding sequence is TGCGCCAGCAGCTCCACGTCTAGCGGATTCACAGATACGCAGTATTTT.

This clone was recorded a few times. V gene TRBV5-1 combines with J gene TRBJ1-4, with D unclear. This CDR3 spans 14 amino acids. With 0 bases removed from V and 0 bases from J, the gap between germline ends came to 3 bases. The germline V gene encodes CDR1 SGHRS and CDR2 YFSETQ. CDR3 protein: CASSLVATNEKLFF. Written as DNA, the CDR3 is TGCGCCAGCAGCTTGGTAGCAACTAATGAAAAACTGTTTTTT.

The rearrangement joins TRBV19 to TRBJ2-7; 8 bases map to TRBD2. Germline CDR1 LNHDA, CDR2 SQIVND (reference sequence). There are 14 residues in the CDR3. Trimming at V came to 6 bases and at J to 3 bases, leaving 7 bases not matched to a gene. The CDR3 coding sequence is TGTGCCAGTAGCGGGCTAGCGGGTTACTACGAGCAGTACTTC. It codes for CASSGLAGYYEQYF.

This chain connects TRBV7-3 to TRBJ2-6; maybe TRBD1 (6 bases). This CDR3 is 16 amino acids long. Trimming cost V 5 bases and J 4 bases, with 15 bases left between them. Germline lookup yields CDR1 SGHTA and CDR2 FQGTGA. The CDR3 sequence is CASSPRLGTGANVLTF. CDR3 DNA sequence: TGTGCCAGCAGCCCGCGACTTGGGACAGGGGCCAACGTCCTGACTTTC. Full variable domain (rest looked up from reference TRBV7-3 and TRBJ2-6): GAGVSQTPSNKVTEKGKYVELRCDPISGHTALYWYRQSLGQGPEFLIYFQGTGAADDSGLPNDRFFAVRPEGSVSTLKIQRTERGDSAVYLCASSPRLGTGANVLTFGAGSRLTVL.

Here the CDR3 DNA reads TGTGCCAGCGCACAGGAATTTAGCTACGAGCAGTACTTC. This translates into CASAQEFSYEQYF. The chain employs TRBV6-1 and TRBJ2-7; TRBD1 might be the D (5 bases). Germline V gives CDR1 MNHNS, CDR2 SASEGT. CDR3 length: 13 amino acids. Trimming stripped 8 bases from V and 3 bases from J, with 14 bases between.

The V call is TRBV28, the J call TRBJ2-7, with D possibly being TRBD2 (6 bases). V lost 6 bases, J lost 4 bases, and 7 bases lay in between. Germline CDR1 MDHEN, CDR2 SYDVKM. The CDR3 has 11 amino acids. CDR3 sequence reads: CASRGGYEQYF. In DNA form, the CDR3 reads TGTGCCAGCAGGGGGGGATACGAGCAGTACTTC.

This clone is categorized as medium-sized. This rearrangement joins TRBV4-2 to TRBJ1-3; maybe TRBD1 (5 bases). Germline V gives CDR1 LGHNA, CDR2 YNFKEQ. Trimming removed 0 bases from V and 8 bases from J, with 14 bases in between. The CDR3 length is 15 residues. CDR3 sequence: CASSQDLAGRDTIYF. CDR3 in DNA: TGTGCCAGCAGCCAAGATCTTGCCGGCAGGGACACCATATATTTT.

The chain is built from TRBV10-3 and TRBJ2-2, with 10 bases lining up with TRBD1. After removal of 8 bases from V and 3 bases from J, the junction contained 6 bases not matched to a gene. Germline CDR1 ENHRY, CDR2 SYGVKD. The CDR3 length is 15 residues. DNA for the CDR3: TGTGCCATCCCCCGGGACAGGGGATACACCGGGGAGCTGTTTTTT. It encodes CAIPRDRGYTGELFF.

The V gene is TRBV7-8, the J gene TRBJ1-1; the match to TRBD1 covers 7 bases. The trim removed 4 bases at V and 3 bases at J, leaving 5 bases unmatched. This CDR3 region has 14 residues. Germline CDR1 and CDR2: SGHVS and FQNEAQ. The CDR3 nucleotides read TGTGCCAGCAGCTCGACAGGGATGGACACTGAAGCTTTCTTT. This sequence encodes CASSSTGMDTEAFF.

The chain uses TRBV28 and TRBJ1-5, with 11 nucleotides matching TRBD1. This CDR3 comprises 21 residues. V trimming: 2 bases; J trimming: 2 bases; junction bases outside the gene matches: 17. Germline V lookup: CDR1 MDHEN, CDR2 SYDVKM. CDR3 in amino acids: CASSLTQAVRWTGGGNQPQHF. CDR3 sequence (DNA): TGTGCCAGCAGTTTAACTCAGGCGGTGCGCTGGACAGGGGGCGGCAATCAGCCCCAGCATTTT.

The J gene is TRBJ2-3, the V gene TRBV7-2; 16 bases are shared with TRBD2. CDR3 length: 17 amino acids. Germline V gives CDR1 SGHTA, CDR2 FQGNSA. Trimming took 2 bases from V and 4 from J; bases not matched to a gene: 3. DNA of the CDR3: TGTGCCAGCAGCTTAAGTGGGACTAGCGGGAGGGCAGATACGCAGTATTTT. Translation: CASSLSGTSGRADTQYF. Variable domain in full (rest from reference TRBV7-2 and TRBJ2-3): GAGVSQSPSNKVTEKGKDVELRCDPISGHTALYWYRQSLGQGLEFLIYFQGNSAPDKSGLPSDRFSAERTGGSVSTLTIQRTQQEDSAVYLCASSLSGTSGRADTQYFGPGTRLTVL.

This clone was seen at least ten times. V gene TRBV19 combines with J gene TRBJ1-1; D not resolved. The CDR3 spans 14 residues. Germline values: CDR1 LNHDA, CDR2 SQIVND (reference sequence). Trimming pared 1 base from V and 0 bases from J, leaving 6 bases between. For the CDR3, the DNA is TGTGCCAGTAGTATAGGGACTTTGAACACTGAAGCTTTCTTT. Translating gives CASSIGTLNTEAFF.

The chain carries TRBV18 and TRBJ1-5; a possible D gene is TRBD1 (5 bases). V was clipped by 4 bases and J by 11 bases, with 18 bases between them. The CDR3 totals 14 residues. Germline lookup yields CDR1 KGHSH and CDR2 LQKENI. Here the CDR3 reads CASSQRRSGEAQHF. CDR3 in DNA: TGTGCCAGCTCACAACGGCGTTCGGGGGAGGCCCAGCATTTT.

This clone was found a few times. Other DNA sequences in this sample translate to the same CDR3. This rearrangement joins TRBV5-4 to TRBJ1-6; D perhaps matches TRBD1 (6 bases). V was clipped by 0 bases and J by 9 bases, with 10 bases between them. The V gene's germline CDR1 is SGHNT and CDR2 YYREEE (reference sequence). This CDR3 is 14 amino acids long. CDR3 region: CASSLVGGLSPLHF. DNA for the CDR3: TGTGCCAGCAGCTTGGTGGGGGGGCTTTCACCCCTCCACTTT.

This chain uses TRBV28 with TRBJ2-5; TRBD2 aligns across 7 bases. CDR1 and CDR2 from the germline V gene are MDHEN and SYDVKM. The CDR3 is 15 residues long. With V trimmed by 2 bases and J by 6 bases, 9 bases remained unmatched. CDR3 sequence: CASSLRLGGKKTQYF. Here the CDR3 DNA reads TGTGCCAGCAGTTTAAGGTTGGGGGGGAAAAAGACCCAGTACTTC.

The chain couples TRBV2 to TRBJ1-1; possibly TRBD1 for D (5 bases). Between the trimmed V and J ends, which lost 6 bases and 1 base, there was a span of 12 bases. This CDR3 contains 14 residues. Germline V gene sequence: CDR1 SNHLY, CDR2 FYNNEI. CDR3 amino acids: CASSGGRGNTEAFF. The CDR3 bases are TGTGCCAGCAGCGGCGGGAGGGGGAACACTGAAGCTTTCTTT.

The V and J genes are TRBV29-1 and TRBJ2-6; tentatively, D is TRBD1 (7 bases). The CDR3 extends over 16 amino acids. Per the germline V gene, CDR1 is SQVTM and CDR2 is ANQGSEA. V was trimmed by 6 bases and J by 0 bases, leaving 15 bases between them. CDR3: CSVPRGESSGANVLTF. The CDR3 DNA reads as TGCAGCGTCCCCAGGGGGGAGAGCTCTGGGGCCAACGTCCTGACTTTC.

The CDR3 protein is CASSLLDSLNEKLFF. In DNA form, the CDR3 reads TGCGCCAGCAGCTTGCTCGACAGCCTTAATGAAAAACTGTTTTTT. This chain uses TRBV5-1 with TRBJ1-4; tentative D call: TRBD1 (5 bases). This CDR3 region has 15 residues. V dropped 1 base and J dropped 4 bases, with 11 bases sitting between them. CDR1 is SGHRS and CDR2 is YFSETQ in the germline V gene.

This CDR3 reads CASASGVTFSYEQYF. CDR3 nucleotide sequence: TGTGCCAGCGCTAGCGGGGTAACGTTCTCCTACGAGCAGTACTTC. The rearrangement joins TRBV27 to TRBJ2-7; 9 positions match TRBD2. Germline CDR1 reads MNHEY; CDR2 reads SMNVEV (reference sequence). The CDR3 has 15 amino acids. V was pared by 8 bases and J by 0 bases, with 8 bases of the junction left unmatched.

This clone was counted a few times. The V and J genes are TRBV28 and TRBJ2-3; perhaps TRBD1 as D (5 bases). Germline V gene lookup returns CDR1 MDHEN and CDR2 SYDVKM. The CDR3 runs 15 residues. V was cut by 6 bases and J by 4 bases, with 17 bases left in between. Here the CDR3 reads CASSRDSKIADTQYF. DNA for the CDR3: TGTGCCAGCAGCAGGGATTCAAAGATTGCAGATACGCAGTATTTT.

V usage is TRBV19 and J usage is TRBJ1-5; TRBD1 matches at 8 bases. The CDR3 is 16 amino acids. Germline V lookup: CDR1 LNHDA, CDR2 SQIVND (reference sequence). Germline trimming cut 2 bases from V and 2 bases from J; bases unmatched to any gene: 5. CDR3 coding DNA: TGTGCCAGTAGTATAAGGACAGGGACGGGCAATCAGCCCCAGCATTTT. This encodes CASSIRTGTGNQPQHF.

The chain links TRBV11-2 to TRBJ1-1; no firm D call. V was pared by 5 bases and J by 8 bases, with 21 bases between. Germline CDR1 is SGHAT and CDR2 is FQNNGV. This CDR3 is built from 15 residues. CDR3 sequence reads: CASSPDSGRSWEAFF. CDR3 nucleotides: TGTGCCAGCAGCCCGGACTCGGGTCGATCTTGGGAAGCTTTCTTT.

The chain employs TRBV30 and TRBJ1-4, with a weak D call TRBD1 (6 bases). The V end was cut by 0 bases, the J end by 12 bases, with 11 bases between. This CDR3 is 12 amino acids long. The germline V gene encodes CDR1 GTSNPN and CDR2 SVGIG (reference sequence). For the CDR3, the DNA is TGTGCCTGGAGTGTACGGACAGAAGAACTGTTTTTT. Amino acid sequence: CAWSVRTEELFF.

The chain has TRBV28 and TRBJ1-6; 10 nucleotides agree with TRBD1. The germline V gene encodes CDR1 MDHEN and CDR2 SYDVKM. Unmatched junction bases numbered 10, after V lost 1 base and J lost 1 base. The CDR3 sequence is 20 residues long. CDR3 sequence (DNA): TGTGCCAGCAGTTTATCGCGGCGACAGGGGGCTTGGTCCTATAATTCACCCCTCCACTTT. This sequence encodes CASSLSRRQGAWSYNSPLHF.